Shown below are 9 T cell receptor beta chains from a single sample sequenced in a study of blood T cells in healthy people across ages. With a J-beta primer mix and a sample-barcoded 5' primer, a second PCR ran about 6 to 11 cycles. TCRdb used MiXCR to reprocess the 5' RACE reads, holding one entry per CDR3 protein. The table has some 1.4 million distinct CDR3 sequences, roughly 40% seen once. Input material: blood. These receptors were taken from a woman aged 18-35 years in good health.

This clonotype has just a few counts. The chain employs TRBV24-1 and TRBJ1-5, with 8 bases matching TRBD1. V dropped 5 bases and J dropped 5; count of bases not matched to a gene: 7. Germline CDR1 reads KGHDR; CDR2 reads SFDVKD. This CDR3 has 15 residues. In nucleotides, the CDR3 is TGTGCCACCAGTGCTCTCGGACAGGGCGATCAGCCCCAGCATTTT. Translation gives CATSALGQGDQPQHF.

This clonotype turned up a few times. V is TRBV2 and J is TRBJ2-7; TRBD2 matches 15 bases. The CDR3 contains 17 residues. Germline-derived CDR1 and CDR2 are SNHLY and FYNNEI. V lost 7 bases, J lost 4 bases, and 11 bases stayed unmatched. The CDR3: CASTRGLAGGSGYEQYF. DNA of the CDR3: TGTGCCAGCACCAGAGGACTAGCGGGAGGGTCGGGATACGAGCAGTACTTC.

The chain uses TRBV6-1 and TRBJ2-4; weak D call: TRBD2 (5 bases). With the DNA end fitting TRBJ2-7 better, the J assignment may be wrong. The CDR3 sequence is 12 residues long. Germline lookup yields CDR1 MNHNS and CDR2 SASEGT. CDR3 DNA sequence: TGTGCCAGCAGCAAACTAGCCTACGAGCAGTACTTC. As protein: CASSKLAYEQYF.

This clonotype was counted between two and nine times. This chain connects TRBV6-1 to TRBJ2-3, with no clear D. CDR1 and CDR2 from the germline V gene are MNHNS and SASEGT. This CDR3 is built from 14 residues. V was pared by 6 bases and J by 1 base, with 11 bases between. Here the CDR3 reads CASRALGGTDTQYF. The CDR3 nucleotides read TGTGCCAGCAGGGCCCTAGGTGGCACAGATACGCAGTATTTT.

The count of this clonotype is one. One end of the junction varies from germline; a read error may be responsible. The V call is TRBV12-3 or TRBV12-4, the J call TRBJ2-3; D possibly corresponds to TRBD2 (5 bases). CDR3 length: 16 residues. The CDR3 here is CASGLRLPGFQGTQYF. The CDR3 DNA follows: TGTGCCAGCGGTTTACGACTACCGGGGTTTCAAGGTACGCAGTATTTT.

This clonotype has just one count. The junction departs from the called germline gene at one end, perhaps through a read error. The V call is TRBV6-6, the J call TRBJ2-3; 8 bases are a match to TRBD2. Germline V lookup: CDR1 MNHNY, CDR2 SVGAGI (reference sequence). The CDR3 spans 17 residues. In DNA form, the CDR3 reads TGTGCCAGCAGCGATACTAGGGGAGCGGGAGAGTCAGATGCGCAGTATTTT. Amino acid sequence: CASSDTRGAGESDAQYF.

This rearrangement joins TRBV20-1 to TRBJ2-3; D not resolved. The V gene lost 8 bases and the J gene lost 0 bases, with 6 bases spanning the gap. This CDR3 region has 11 residues. Germline values: CDR1 DFQATT, CDR2 SNEGSKA (reference sequence). CDR3 residues: CSLESTDTQYF. CDR3 DNA: TGCAGTTTAGAAAGCACAGATACGCAGTATTTT.

The chain couples TRBV20-1 to TRBJ1-2; D perhaps matches TRBD1 (5 bases). CDR3 length: 11 residues. Trimming stripped 3 bases from V and 13 bases from J, with 15 bases between. Per germline, CDR1 DFQATT and CDR2 SNEGSKA (reference sequence). CDR3 residues: CSASLAGRVTF. In nucleotides, the CDR3 is TGCAGTGCTAGTCTGGCGGGACGAGTCACCTTC.

The V and J genes are TRBV6-2 or TRBV6-3 and TRBJ1-5; 7 positions match TRBD1. This CDR3 is 18 amino acids long. V lost 8 bases, J lost 0 bases, and 16 bases stayed unmatched. Germline V gives CDR1 MNHEY, CDR2 SVGEGT. The CDR3 DNA sequence: TGTGCCAGCGCAAAAGTGGGGACAGTACCTTATAGCAATCAGCCCCAGCATTTT. Its protein is CASAKVGTVPYSNQPQHF.